Shown below are 27 T cell receptor beta chains from a single sample sequenced in a study of immune cell composition in non-small cell lung cancer. TCRdb keeps only in-frame clones here, not all; method: immunoSEQ multiplex PCR. The sample includes around 2,500 clones, 76% seen only once; the top ten take 4.7%. The sequenced sample consisted of lung tumor tissue. The receptors were gathered from a human donor with non-small cell lung cancer.

The rearrangement joins TRBV4-3 to TRBJ1-2; TRBD1 is a possible D gene (5 bases). The germline V gene encodes CDR1 LGHNA and CDR2 YSLEER. Trimming pared 0 bases from V and 5 bases from J, leaving 13 bases between. This CDR3 has 15 amino acids. The CDR3 DNA is TGCGCCAGCAGCCAAGATCGGGCAGGGTGGTATGGCTACACCTTC. Translating gives CASSQDRAGWYGYTF.

The chain is built from TRBV5-1 and TRBJ2-3, with 7 bases identical to TRBD2. The CDR3 runs to 14 residues. V lost 4 bases, J lost 4 bases, and 6 bases stayed unmatched. Per the germline V gene, CDR1 is SGHRS and CDR2 is YFSETQ. CDR3 loop: CASSPRLAADTQYF. The CDR3, as DNA: TGCGCCAGCAGCCCACGGCTAGCGGCAGATACGCAGTATTTT. Variable domain in full (rest from reference TRBV5-1 and TRBJ2-3): KAGVTQTPRYLIKTRGQQVTLSCSPISGHRSVSWYQQTPGQGLQFLFEYFSETQRNKGNFPGRFSGRQFSNSRSEMNVSTLELGDSALYLCASSPRLAADTQYFGPGTRLTVL.

This clone has just a few counts. J is TRBJ2-3 and V is TRBV4-1; perhaps TRBD1 as D (6 bases). The CDR3 sequence is 14 residues long. V lost 4 bases and J 5 bases, leaving 13 bases between the germline ends. Germline CDR1 and CDR2: MGHRA and YSYEKL. CDR3 in amino acids: CASSRGGDGDTQYF. CDR3 in DNA: TGCGCCAGCAGCCGAGGGGGAGATGGAGATACGCAGTATTTT.

V gene TRBV7-8 combines with J gene TRBJ1-5; tentatively, D is TRBD1 (6 bases). The V gene lost 3 bases and the J gene lost 3 bases, with 9 bases spanning the gap. The CDR3 spans 14 residues. CDR1 and CDR2 (germline): SGHVS, FQNEAQ. The CDR3 DNA sequence: TGTGCCAGCAGCTTGCGGGGGGCCAATCAGCCCCAGCATTTT. Its protein is CASSLRGANQPQHF.

The chain joins TRBV30 to TRBJ2-2; TRBD2 agrees at 9 bases. In germline, CDR1 is GTSNPN, CDR2 SVGIG (reference sequence). The CDR3 extends over 15 amino acids. Losses at the gene ends were 5 bases for V and 6 bases for J; bases not matched to a gene: 10. The CDR3 sequence: CAWGAGGLVAGELFF. The CDR3 coding sequence is TGTGCCTGGGGAGCGGGAGGACTAGTTGCCGGGGAGCTGTTTTTT.

This clone was counted a single time. The V and J genes are TRBV4-1 and TRBJ2-6; the D is unclear. Trimming pared 0 bases from V and 2 bases from J, leaving 8 bases between. The CDR3 is 16 residues long. In germline, CDR1 is MGHRA, CDR2 YSYEKL. CDR3 DNA: TGCGCCAGCAGCCAAGAACTCCTCGCTGGGGCCAACGTCCTGACTTTC. It is translated as CASSQELLAGANVLTF.

The rearrangement links TRBV7-6 to TRBJ2-5; the match to TRBD2 covers 9 bases. J was trimmed by 1 base and V by 1 base; bases with no gene match: 7. Germline CDR1 reads SGHVS; CDR2 reads FNYEAQ. This CDR3 spans 17 amino acids. CDR3 bases: TGTGCCAGCAGCTTAGTGGCTAGCGGGGAATTCCAAGAGACCCAGTACTTC. This sequence encodes CASSLVASGEFQETQYF.

J is TRBJ1-4 and V is TRBV5-1, with TRBD1 identical over 9 bases. Germline V gene data show CDR1 as SGHRS and CDR2 as YFSETQ. J was trimmed by 8 bases and V by 4 bases; bases with no gene match: 6. The CDR3 is 14 amino acids. This chain's CDR3 is CASSVGQGGEKLFF. The CDR3 DNA reads as TGCGCCAGCAGCGTGGGACAGGGAGGCGAAAAACTGTTTTTT. Supplemented by reference TRBV5-1 and TRBJ1-4, the full variable domain reads KAGVTQTPRYLIKTRGQQVTLSCSPISGHRSVSWYQQTPGQGLQFLFEYFSETQRNKGNFPGRFSGRQFSNSRSEMNVSTLELGDSALYLCASSVGQGGEKLFFGSGTQLSVL.

The rearrangement joins TRBV18 to TRBJ2-1; perhaps TRBD2 as D (6 bases). V lost 3 bases to trimming and J lost 5 bases, with 11 bases between them. The CDR3 runs to 14 residues. From germline, CDR1 is KGHSH and CDR2 LQKENI. The CDR3 coding sequence is TGTGCCAGCTCACCTGGACTAAACGACAATGAGCAGTTCTTC. It codes for CASSPGLNDNEQFF.

The rearrangement links TRBV19 to TRBJ1-5, with D perhaps matching TRBD1 (5 bases). From germline, CDR1 is LNHDA and CDR2 SQIVND (reference sequence). The CDR3 is 15 residues long. The V end lost 7 bases, the J end lost 8 bases, and 21 bases lay between the germline ends. The CDR3 loop is CASKSWEGPREPQHF. The CDR3 bases are TGTGCCAGTAAAAGCTGGGAGGGGCCCCGGGAGCCCCAGCATTTT.

To note about this clone: Sequence at one end of the junction differs from germline and may be a read error. This chain joins TRBV7-9 and TRBJ1-2; TRBD1 matches at 10 bases. The CDR3 is 12 amino acids. Germline V lookup: CDR1 SEHNR, CDR2 FQNEAQ (reference sequence). CDR3 amino acids: CASSREGTGVLF. The CDR3 nucleotides read TGTGCCAGCAGTCGTGAAGGGACAGGGGTACTCTTC.

The chain employs TRBV7-9 and TRBJ1-4; weak D call: TRBD1 (5 bases). V lost 2 bases and J lost 4, with 11 bases in between. This CDR3 is 15 amino acids long. CDR1 is SEHNR, CDR2 FQNEAQ, per germline (reference sequence). The CDR3 loop is CASSLQGAHNEKLFF. CDR3 nucleotide sequence: TGTGCCAGCAGCTTACAGGGCGCACATAATGAAAAACTGTTTTTT. Filled out from reference TRBV7-9 and TRBJ1-4, the complete variable domain reads DTGVSQNPRHKITKRGQNVTFRCDPISEHNRLYWYRQTLGQGPEFLTYFQNEAQLEKSRLLSDRFSAERPKGSFSTLEIQRTEQGDSAMYLCASSLQGAHNEKLFFGSGTQLSVL.

This chain joins TRBV5-8 and TRBJ2-3, with TRBD1 matching 7 bases. This CDR3 is built from 12 residues. V lost 4 bases and J lost 5; bases outside the gene matches: 1. Germline V lookup: CDR1 SGHTS, CDR2 YDEGEE. This CDR3 is CASSPGGDTQYF. CDR3 coding DNA: TGTGCCAGCAGCCCAGGGGGAGATACGCAGTATTTT. The whole variable domain, filled in from reference TRBV5-8 and TRBJ2-3, reads EAGVTQSPTHLIKTRGQQATLRCSPISGHTSVYWYQQALGLGLQFLLWYDEGEERNRGNFPPRFSGRQFPNYSSELNVNALELEDSALYLCASSPGGDTQYFGPGTRLTVL.

The J gene is TRBJ2-5, the V gene TRBV7-6; 10 bases are shared with TRBD2. V was clipped by 5 bases and J by 3 bases; unmatched bases: 9. The germline V gene encodes CDR1 SGHVS and CDR2 FNYEAQ. This CDR3 contains 16 residues. CDR3 bases: TGTGCCAGCAGCCCCTCCTCACTAGCGGGGAAAGAGACCCAGTACTTC. Its protein is CASSPSSLAGKETQYF.

The chain couples TRBV18 to TRBJ1-3; a possible D gene is TRBD1 (5 bases). The CDR3 spans 17 residues. Germline V gene data show CDR1 as KGHSH and CDR2 as LQKENI. Trimming stripped 6 bases from V and 0 bases from J, with 18 bases between. The CDR3 DNA reads TGTGCCAGCTCCCCGACCGGGGGAGTGCACTCTGGAAACACCATATATTTT. Amino acid sequence: CASSPTGGVHSGNTIYF.

The chain couples TRBV7-9 to TRBJ2-5; 10 bases are a match to TRBD2. With V trimmed by 5 bases and J by 12 bases, 15 bases remained unmatched. The CDR3 is made up of 15 amino acids. CDR1 and CDR2 (germline): SEHNR, FQNEAQ (reference sequence). CDR3 DNA: TGTGCCAGCAGCGCTAGCGGGGGACAGGCTATGATGAAGTACTTC. Protein sequence: CASSASGGQAMMKYF.

The V and J genes are TRBV5-4 and TRBJ2-1, with D hard to call. Trimming took off 1 base at V and 6 bases at J, with 8 bases between the two ends. This CDR3 contains 13 residues. The germline V gene has CDR1 SGHNT and CDR2 YYREEE (reference sequence). The CDR3 DNA follows: TGTGCCAGCAGCTTGATATCCGGCAATGAGCAGTTCTTC. Translation: CASSLISGNEQFF.

This clone was seen a handful of times. The J gene is TRBJ1-2, the V gene TRBV28; D possibly corresponds to TRBD1 (5 bases). CDR1 is MDHEN, CDR2 SYDVKM, per germline. The CDR3 extends over 12 amino acids. Trimming stripped 4 bases from V and 8 bases from J, with 11 bases between. Written as DNA, the CDR3 is TGTGCCAGCAGTTCCTCGCAGGGCGGCTACACCTTC. Translating it yields CASSSSQGGYTF.

This chain uses TRBV10-3 with TRBJ2-3; TRBD2 aligns across 10 bases. J gave up 6 bases and V 0 bases, and 12 bases lay outside the gene matches. The CDR3 runs 18 residues. Germline values: CDR1 ENHRY, CDR2 SYGVKD. CDR3 sequence: CAISESRGTSGNPDTQYF. Written as DNA, the CDR3 is TGTGCCATCAGTGAGTCGAGAGGAACTAGCGGGAATCCGGATACGCAGTATTTT.

V gene TRBV5-1 combines with J gene TRBJ1-1; TRBD1 is a possible D gene (6 bases). V was clipped by 0 bases and J by 1 base, with 16 bases between them. CDR1 is SGHRS and CDR2 is YFSETQ in the germline V gene. This CDR3 spans 17 amino acids. CDR3 protein: CASSLGGPDSGNTEAFF. CDR3 bases: TGCGCCAGCAGCTTGGGGGGGCCAGATTCGGGGAACACTGAAGCTTTCTTT.

The rearrangement links TRBV5-5 to TRBJ2-2; 7 positions agree with TRBD1. The CDR3 has 16 amino acids. Germline assignment: CDR1 SGHKS and CDR2 YYEKEE (reference sequence). The ends lost 4 bases at V and 3 bases at J; junction bases unmatched: 9. The CDR3 DNA sequence: TGTGCCAGCAGCCTTACAGGGGCCATGCACACCGGGGAGCTGTTTTTT. It yields the protein CASSLTGAMHTGELFF.

This chain connects TRBV11-2 to TRBJ2-3, with 14 bases matching TRBD2. V was pared by 5 bases and J by 3 bases, with 10 bases of the junction left unmatched. Germline V gives CDR1 SGHAT, CDR2 FQNNGV. The CDR3 has 18 amino acids. The CDR3 spells CASSTGTSGGRRTDTQYF. CDR3 nucleotide sequence: TGTGCCAGCAGCACCGGGACTAGCGGGGGACGGAGGACAGATACGCAGTATTTT.

This rearrangement joins TRBV10-3 to TRBJ2-7, with D possibly TRBD2 on 6 matching bases. The CDR3 contains 14 residues. CDR1 and CDR2 (germline): ENHRY, SYGVKD. V shed 11 bases and J shed 5 bases, with 22 bases lying between them. CDR3 sequence: CASKGGWGSDEQYF. The CDR3 DNA sequence: TGTGCCTCCAAAGGAGGGTGGGGAAGCGACGAGCAGTACTTC.

This chain uses TRBV9 with TRBJ2-3, with TRBD2 matching over 9 bases. There are 18 residues in the CDR3. The V segment lost 2 bases and the J segment 4 bases; nucleotides outside the gene matches: 14. Germline V CDR1 and CDR2: SGDLS, YYNGEE. The CDR3: CASSVQPGTSNMPDTQYF. CDR3 sequence (DNA): TGTGCCAGCAGCGTGCAACCGGGGACTAGCAACATGCCAGATACGCAGTATTTT.

CDR3 in amino acids: CAWSVTGGGTEAFF. The CDR3, as DNA: TGTGCCTGGAGTGTAACAGGGGGAGGTACTGAAGCTTTCTTT. The rearrangement links TRBV30 to TRBJ1-1, with 8 bases aligning to TRBD1. The CDR3 extends over 14 amino acids. CDR1 GTSNPN and CDR2 SVGIG come from the germline V gene (reference sequence). The V gene end was trimmed by 0 bases and the J gene end by 5 bases; junction bases not matched to a gene: 5.

The V and J genes are TRBV12-5 and TRBJ2-4; tentatively, D is TRBD2 (7 bases). The ends were cut back, 1 base at V and 6 bases at J, with 22 bases in the middle. CDR3 length: 18 residues. The germline CDR1 and CDR2 sequences are LGHNT and FRNRAP. Here the CDR3 reads CASGLAGGGGVGLNIQYF. CDR3 bases: TGTGCTAGTGGTTTGGCCGGGGGAGGGGGAGTGGGGCTAAACATTCAGTACTTC.

This chain connects TRBV20-1 to TRBJ2-1, with D uncertain. V was trimmed by 5 bases and J by 10 bases, leaving 12 bases between them. Germline V lookup: CDR1 DFQATT, CDR2 SNEGSKA (reference sequence). The length of the CDR3 is 11 residues. The CDR3 DNA follows: TGCAGTGCTTCGGAGAGGTGGGAGCAGTTCTTC. It encodes CSASERWEQFF.